The subject of this entry is one T cell receptor (beta chain). This CDR3 is built from 12 residues. Germline values: CDR1 SGHDT, CDR2 YYEEEE. V lost 2 bases to trimming and J lost 8 bases, with 8 bases between them. Data came from immunoSEQ multiplex PCR; TCRdb stores just in-frame clones and leaves some out. Of some 130,000 clones listed, 88% are singletons. This entry belongs to a study of control samples from healthy donors and cancer patients. This TCR was recovered from a woman aged 25 to 39 in good health. Sequenced material: blood. The chain joins TRBV5-6 to TRBJ2-1, with D unresolved. In nucleotides, the CDR3 is TGTGCCAGCAGCTTAAAGTACTATGAGCAGTTCTTC. This sequence encodes CASSLKYYEQFF.